The sequence of this T cell receptor beta chain was determined in a study of T cell responses to AZD1222 COVID-19 vaccine. Study-level results: Nearly half of spike-specific TCRs reportedly go after variant regions that carry no mutations.

Sequencing was performed with immunoSEQ multiplex PCR; in TCRdb, only in-frame clones are kept and a portion is missing. The table includes 110,000 to 150,000 clones, approximately 90% detected once. The V segment lost 8 bases and the J segment 4 bases; nucleotides outside the gene matches: 4. The CDR3 sequence is 12 residues long. Germline V gene lookup returns CDR1 SEHNR and CDR2 FQNEAQ (reference sequence). Concerning this clone: Its antigen is undetermined.

The chain carries TRBV7-9 and TRBJ2-5, with 7 bases identical to TRBD2. This TCR was sampled from an adult in good health. This specimen consisted of peripheral blood, obtained on day 0 of AZD1222 vaccination. This CDR3 reads CASGRVSETQYF. DNA of the CDR3: TGTGCCAGCGGGAGGGTCTCAGAGACCCAGTACTTC.